These T cell receptor beta chains were read from a single sample in a study of Ad26.COV2.S vaccination and SARS-CoV-2 variants. Clones were sequenced by immunoSEQ multiplex PCR, and TCRdb holds only the in-frame ones, with some missing. The sample has over 300,000 clones, 83% seen once. Source: peripheral blood, taken in a trial of Ad26.COV2.S vaccine versus placebo. These receptors originate from a person aged 18-65 years who received the Ad26.COV2.S COVID-19 vaccine or a placebo. Both conserved end residues are part of each CDR3. A D gene is named only where the DNA matches it firmly. A clone size is listed for some rows: how often the clone was seen (once, few, many), or a class if it is expanded.

clone_size d_call j_call v_call cdr3_nt cdr3_aa
NA NA TRBJ1-1 TRBV7-9 TGTGCCAGCAGTTCACCACCGAACACTGAAGCTTTCTTT CASSSPPNTEAFF
NA NA TRBJ1-1 TRBV11-2 TGTGCCAGCAGCTTAGCGTGGGGTGGAGGGGGCACTGAAGCTTTCTTT CASSLAWGGGGTEAFF
NA NA TRBJ2-3 TRBV7-3 TGTGCCAGCAGTCAACGGGGGCAAGGGCTCACAGATACGCAGTATTTT CASSQRGQGLTDTQYF
NA TRBD1 TRBJ2-1 TRBV7-8 TGTGCCAGCAGCCTGGGACAGTACAATGAGCAGTTCTTC CASSLGQYNEQFF
NA NA TRBJ2-1 TRBV29-1 TGCAGCGGTATGAGGGGGGGGCGCGACAATGAGCAGTTCTTC CSGMRGGRDNEQFF
NA TRBD2 TRBJ2-7 TRBV6-5 TGTGCCGTCCTCGGACTAGGACCCTACGAGCAGTACTTC CAVLGLGPYEQYF
NA NA TRBJ1-2 TRBV10-1 TGCGCCAGCAGCATCGTCCTGGCCCACAAATCATACTATGGCTACACCTTC CASSIVLAHKSYYGYTF
NA NA TRBJ1-4 TRBV7-6 TGTGCCAGCAGCGCAAGTAGGGGGGTTGAAAAACTGTTTTTT CASSASRGVEKLFF
NA NA TRBJ2-2 TRBV5-4 TGTGCCAGCAGCCCAGGGGTCAGGACGAACACCGGGGAGCTGTTTTTT CASSPGVRTNTGELFF
NA TRBD2 TRBJ2-5 TRBV7-7 TGTGCCAGCAGCCCCGGGGGGAGTGATGAGACCCAGTACTTC CASSPGGSDETQYF
few NA TRBJ1-6 TRBV19 TGTGCCAGTAGTGCCCTAGACATCGCCTATAATTCACCCCTCCACTTT CASSALDIAYNSPLHF
NA TRBD1 TRBJ1-1 TRBV7-9 TGTGCCAGCAGCTTAGGACAGGGGGCCATCACTGAAGCTTTCTTT CASSLGQGAITEAFF
NA NA TRBJ2-7 TRBV18 TGTGCCAGCTCACCACCCCTAAACGGGGGCGAGCAGTACTTC CASSPPLNGGEQYF
NA TRBD1 TRBJ2-5 TRBV27 TGTGCCAGCAGGGGACAGTTCGAGACCCAGTACTTC CASRGQFETQYF
NA TRBD2 TRBJ2-5 TRBV19 TGTGCCAGTAGTCTACTACTAGCGGGGGGCCAAGAGACCCAGTACTTC CASSLLLAGGQETQYF
NA NA TRBJ2-7 TRBV18 TGTGCCAGCTCACCACCGACGAGCAGATCCCACGAGCAGTACTTC CASSPPTSRSHEQYF
NA NA TRBJ1-5 TRBV5-1 TGCGCCAGCAGACAAAGAGGGGTTTATAGCAATCAGCCCCAGCATTTT CASRQRGVYSNQPQHF
NA NA TRBJ1-1 TRBV19 TGTGCCAGTAGTATTCAGGGAAACACTGAAGCTTTCTTT CASSIQGNTEAFF
NA NA TRBJ1-1 TRBV7-8 TGTGCCAGCAGCTTAGCTCGACAACAGATGAACACTGAAGCTTTCTTT CASSLARQQMNTEAFF
once NA TRBJ2-1 TRBV7-2 TGTGCCAGCAGCACCCGGGGCTACAATGAGCAGTTCTTC CASSTRGYNEQFF
NA NA TRBJ1-3 TRBV4-3 TGCGCCAGCACCGGATTGGGATTCTCTGGAAACACCATATATTTT CASTGLGFSGNTIYF
NA TRBD2 TRBJ2-5 TRBV7-3 TGTGCCAGCAGCCACAGCTTGTTAGTTTTTGCAGGACTAGCTTTTCGAGAAGAGACCCAGTACTTC CASSHSLLVFAGLAFREETQYF
NA NA TRBJ1-1 TRBV6-5 TGTGCCAGCAGTAGCCCCAGCAGATTGACTGAAGCTTTCTTT CASSSPSRLTEAFF
once NA TRBJ1-5 TRBV2 TGTGCCAGCAGTGAGGTTGGCGGCAATCAGCCCCAGCATTTT CASSEVGGNQPQHF
NA NA TRBJ1-1 TRBV19 TGTGCCAGTAGTATACCCATCCGTGCTAGGGCTGAAGCTTTCTTT CASSIPIRARAEAFF
NA NA TRBJ1-2 TRBV19 TGTGCCAGTAGGGCAGGAGGCGGTAACTATGGCTACACCTTC CASRAGGGNYGYTF
NA NA TRBJ2-7 TRBV7-8 TGTGCCAGCAGCTTAGTAGGTCAGGCCTATGACGAGCAGTACTTC CASSLVGQAYDEQYF
NA NA TRBJ1-2 TRBV24-1 TGTGCCACCAGTGACCGGGGGACGGACTACACCTTC CATSDRGTDYTF
NA TRBD1 TRBJ2-1 TRBV7-3 TGTGCCAGCAGCCGGGGACAGTACAATGAGCAGTTCTTC CASSRGQYNEQFF
NA TRBD2 TRBJ2-1 TRBV6-1 TGTGCCAGCAGTGAAATGTTCGGGGGACTAGGGGACGATGAGCAGTTCTTC CASSEMFGGLGDDEQFF
NA TRBD1 TRBJ2-5 TRBV5-1 TGCGCCAGCAGCCGGACAGGGTGGGAGACCCAGTACTTC CASSRTGWETQYF
few NA TRBJ1-2 TRBV29-1 TGCAGCGTTGAAACGTATTTCGGAGCCCGGGATGGCTACACCTTC CSVETYFGARDGYTF
NA NA TRBJ2-1 TRBV11-3 TGTGCCAGCGGGGAGGGGGGCTACCACAATGAGCAGTTCTTC CASGEGGYHNEQFF
NA NA TRBJ1-2 TRBV7-2 TGTGCCAGCAGCTTACTATTAGGGGGTTGGGAGGGCTACACCTTC CASSLLLGGWEGYTF
NA TRBD2 TRBJ2-1 TRBV4-1 TGCGCCAGCAGCCAACCCACTAGCGGGAGGGCCAATGAGCAGTTCTTC CASSQPTSGRANEQFF
NA TRBD1 TRBJ1-2 TRBV7-9 TGTGCCAGCAGCGCCGGACAGGGGGTGAATGGCTACACCTTC CASSAGQGVNGYTF
NA NA TRBJ2-1 TRBV25-1 TGTGCCAGCAGGAGGAGCGGTACCTCCTACAATGAGCAGTTCTTC CASRRSGTSYNEQFF
NA NA TRBJ1-4 TRBV2 TGTGCCAGCAGGACTAGCCCAACTAATGAAAAACTGTTTTTT CASRTSPTNEKLFF
NA TRBD2 TRBJ2-3 TRBV2 TGTGCCAGCCATAGATCCGTGGCGGGGGGAGTAGGTACGCAGTATTTT CASHRSVAGGVGTQYF
once NA TRBJ1-2 TRBV19 TGTGCCAGTGAGCCGGGCCTGGGGGACTATGGCTACACCTTC CASEPGLGDYGYTF
NA NA TRBJ2-3 TRBV18 TGTGCCAGCTCACCCGCGGGACCGCCAGGGGGTACGCAGTATTTT CASSPAGPPGGTQYF
NA TRBD1 TRBJ1-6 TRBV11-3 TGTGCCAGCAGCTTGGGACAGGCCCTCCACTTT CASSLGQALHF
NA NA TRBJ2-1 TRBV18 TGTGCCAGCTCACCACCCGCGGGTCTTTACAATGAGCAGTTCTTC CASSPPAGLYNEQFF
NA TRBD1 TRBJ2-7 TRBV10-3 TGTGCCATCAGGGAGACAGGGATCGGCGAGCAGTACTTC CAIRETGIGEQYF
NA NA TRBJ2-7 TRBV2 TGTGCCAGCAGTGATGATGCGGGATATACCTACGAGCAGTACTTC CASSDDAGYTYEQYF
NA NA TRBJ1-2 TRBV9 TGTGCCAGCACCCCTAGAGGGGGGTTTGGCTACACCTTC CASTPRGGFGYTF
NA NA TRBJ1-1 TRBV7-2 TGTGCCAGCAGTCCTGGCGGCCACACTGAAGCTTTCTTT CASSPGGHTEAFF
NA NA TRBJ2-7 TRBV3-1/TRBV3-2 TGTGCCAGCAGCCAAGAAAAGACACAAGTTTCCTACGAGCAGTACTTC CASSQEKTQVSYEQYF
NA NA TRBJ2-7 TRBV30 TGTGCCTGGAGTGAGATAGGTCGGAGGTCCGAGCAGTACTTC CAWSEIGRRSEQYF
NA TRBD1 TRBJ1-2 TRBV7-3 TGTGCCAGCAGCTTACGGGGACAGGGGTATGGCTACACCTTC CASSLRGQGYGYTF
NA NA TRBJ2-5 TRBV9 TGTGCCAGCAGCGTAGATCGCACCAGCGGTCAAGAGACCCAGTACTTC CASSVDRTSGQETQYF
NA NA TRBJ1-2 TRBV7-2 TGTGCCAGCAGCTTAGGGCCAGATTTCTATGGCTACACCTTC CASSLGPDFYGYTF
few NA TRBJ1-2 TRBV10-2 TGCGCCAGCGGCGGCTCCTGGGGTGGCTACACCTTC CASGGSWGGYTF